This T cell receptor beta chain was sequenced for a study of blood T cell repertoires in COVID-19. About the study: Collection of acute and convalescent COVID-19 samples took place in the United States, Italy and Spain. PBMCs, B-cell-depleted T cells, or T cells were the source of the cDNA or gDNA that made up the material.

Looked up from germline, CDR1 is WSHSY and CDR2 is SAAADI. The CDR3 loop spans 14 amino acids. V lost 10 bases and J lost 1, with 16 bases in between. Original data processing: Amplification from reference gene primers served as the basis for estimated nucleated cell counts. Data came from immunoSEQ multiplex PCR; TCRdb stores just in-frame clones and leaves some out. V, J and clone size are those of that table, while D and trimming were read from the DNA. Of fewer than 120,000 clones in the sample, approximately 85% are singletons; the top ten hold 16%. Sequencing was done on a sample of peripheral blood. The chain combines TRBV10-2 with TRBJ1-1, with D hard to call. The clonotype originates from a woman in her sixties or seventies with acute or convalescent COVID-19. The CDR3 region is CATSKSRENTEAFF. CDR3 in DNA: TGCGCCACTAGCAAGTCCAGAGAGAACACTGAAGCTTTCTTT.